One TCR beta chain is described in this entry. The investigators reverse transcribed all of the isolated RNA, so they sequenced expressed TCRB transcripts. Method: immunoSEQ multiplex PCR; TCRdb's copy keeps in-frame clones and lacks some. This sample carries 860,000 or so clones, 15% to 20% of them seen once, and the ten largest clones take 0.02% to 0.025%. These data belong to a study of beta chain features in type 1 diabetes. From germline, CDR1 is SQVTM and CDR2 ANQGSEA. CDR3 length: 17 amino acids. V dropped 6 bases and J dropped 0; count of bases not matched to a gene: 11. The chain links TRBV29-1 to TRBJ2-1; 10 positions match TRBD2. Sequencing was carried out using naive CD4+ T cells from blood. The origin of this receptor is a woman aged 18 to 35 in good health. The CDR3 nucleotides read TGCAGCGTAGCGAGGGGGGCTAGCGGGAGCTCCTACAATGAGCAGTTCTTC. It encodes CSVARGASGSSYNEQFF.